Below, 4 T cell receptor beta chains from the same sample are listed, as sequenced in a study of shared clonotypes between healthy human individuals. Sequencing was performed with immunoSEQ multiplex PCR; in TCRdb, only in-frame clones are kept and a portion is missing. The data show approximately 2.5 million clones, 85% to 95% seen once. The sequenced sample consisted of naive CD4+ T cells sorted from blood. Subset given: CD45RA+ positively selected. All receptors come from a man in his late teens or twenties in good health.

The CDR3, as DNA: TGTGCCAGCACCCTGGAGGGGGGCGCTAATTCACCCCTCCACTTT. The encoded protein is CASTLEGGANSPLHF. The chain links TRBV5-4 to TRBJ1-6; perhaps TRBD1 as D (6 bases). Germline V gene sequence: CDR1 SGHNT, CDR2 YYREEE (reference sequence). Trimming stripped 6 bases from V and 6 bases from J, with 16 bases between. CDR3 length: 15 residues.

This rearrangement joins TRBV5-1 to TRBJ2-5; TRBD2 matches 10 bases. The V and J ends lost 6 bases and 5 bases, in that order; junction bases with no gene match: 13. The CDR3 loop spans 16 amino acids. Germline V gene data show CDR1 as SGHRS and CDR2 as YFSETQ. CDR3 coding DNA: TGCGCCAGCACGAGTGGGGCTAGCGGGAGTATCGAGACCCAGTACTTC. Residues: CASTSGASGSIETQYF.

V usage is TRBV4-3 and J usage is TRBJ2-7; 8 positions match TRBD1. The CDR3 covers 16 residues. The V gene end was trimmed by 0 bases and the J gene end by 4 bases; junction bases not matched to a gene: 8. The germline V gene has CDR1 LGHNA and CDR2 YSLEER. This CDR3 reads CASSQEAPGQAYEQYF. The CDR3 nucleotides read TGCGCCAGCAGCCAAGAGGCACCGGGACAGGCGTACGAGCAGTACTTC.

The CDR3 region has the DNA TGTGCCAGCAGTCAGTTTTATGGTCAGCCCCAGCATTTT. Protein sequence: CASSQFYGQPQHF. V gene TRBV28 combines with J gene TRBJ1-5; no definite D call. Germline CDR1 is MDHEN and CDR2 is SYDVKM. CDR3 size: 13 residues. Trimming removed 5 bases from V and 6 bases from J, with 11 bases in between.